The clone carrying this T cell receptor (beta chain) came up once. Its matching antigen is unknown. The same CDR3 can be traced to other DNA sequences in this sample. The entry originates in a study of cytomegalovirus exposure and HLA in healthy donors. Study-wide context: The 90 to 150 validation repertoires used the same platform as the roughly 670 first-cohort repertoires, a later analysis reported. Regarding the study as a whole: Through in vitro validation, three CMV-associated chains were shown to be specific for CMV antigens.

This CDR3 has 12 residues. Trimming stripped 6 bases from V and 4 bases from J, with 9 bases between. CDR1 LNHDA and CDR2 SQIVND come from the germline V gene (reference sequence). TCRdb's table, derived via immunoSEQ multiplex PCR, lists solely in-frame clones and lacks some. The sample consists of approximately 100,000 clones, 88% of them appearing once. Material: PBMCs. This rearrangement joins TRBV19 to TRBJ1-1; D remains ambiguous. The TCR originated in a woman aged 18-29 years in good health and CMV-seropositive. As DNA, the CDR3 is TGTGCCAGTAGACCCGGGTCCACTGAAGCTTTCTTT. Its protein is CASRPGSTEAFF.